These 27 T cell receptor beta chains came from one sample sequenced in a study of blood T cell repertoires in COVID-19. Data came from immunoSEQ multiplex PCR; TCRdb stores just in-frame clones and leaves some out. The sample holds 450,000 to 600,000 clones, around 87% seen once. Specimen: PBMCs or T cells enriched from blood (not recorded which). The origin of the receptors is a woman aged 18-29 years who had recovered from COVID-19.

V and J are TRBV5-6 and TRBJ2-5; D uncertain. V gave up 0 bases and J gave up 7 bases, with 13 bases separating them. Per germline, CDR1 SGHDT and CDR2 YYEEEE. This CDR3 has 14 residues. Written as DNA, the CDR3 is TGTGCCAGCAGCTTGGTCCCCGCCCTAGGGACCCAGTACTTC. This gives the protein CASSLVPALGTQYF.

The chain recombines TRBV5-5 with TRBJ2-2; TRBD1 agrees at 11 bases. After removal of 2 bases from V and 5 bases from J, the junction contained 11 bases not matched to a gene. CDR1 SGHKS and CDR2 YYEKEE come from the germline V gene (reference sequence). This CDR3 contains 18 residues. In DNA, the CDR3 is TGTGCCAGCAGCTTCTATTTCCCGGGACAGGGGGATACCGGGGAGCTGTTTTTT. Translated: CASSFYFPGQGDTGELFF.

CDR3 loop: CASSLGPGLAVQETQYF. The CDR3 DNA is TGTGCCAGCTCACTGGGTCCGGGACTAGCGGTGCAAGAGACCCAGTACTTC. The chain recombines TRBV18 with TRBJ2-5; 11 bases match TRBD2. CDR3 length: 17 residues. V shed 4 bases and J 2 bases; nucleotides not matched to a gene: 9. CDR1 and CDR2 (germline): KGHSH, LQKENI.

V usage is TRBV28 and J usage is TRBJ1-1, with 7 bases identical to TRBD1. The CDR3 has 16 amino acids. Per germline, CDR1 MDHEN and CDR2 SYDVKM. Trimming at V came to 8 bases and at J to 2 bases, leaving 14 bases not matched to a gene. The CDR3 spells CASPSPHTGVNTEAFF. As DNA, the CDR3 is TGTGCCAGCCCGTCCCCACATACAGGGGTAAACACTGAAGCTTTCTTT.

V and J are TRBV7-3 and TRBJ2-1, with a tentative D call TRBD2 (5 bases). The CDR3 has 13 residues. Deletions cut 3 bases from V and 4 bases from J, with 7 bases between. Germline V gene lookup returns CDR1 SGHTA and CDR2 FQGTGA. The CDR3 reads CASSLGDYNEQFF. CDR3 in DNA: TGTGCCAGCAGCTTGGGAGATTACAATGAGCAGTTCTTC.

The chain joins TRBV6-5 to TRBJ1-1; tentatively, D is TRBD1 (6 bases). The CDR3 length is 14 residues. V gave up 4 bases and J gave up 4 bases, with 13 bases separating them. Germline CDR1 is MNHEY and CDR2 is SVGAGI. CDR3 sequence (DNA): TGTGCCAGCAGTTCAACAGGGAGAGGCACTGAAGCTTTCTTT. The encoded protein is CASSSTGRGTEAFF.

The rearrangement joins TRBV18 to TRBJ1-1; D gene ambiguous. CDR1 and CDR2 (germline): KGHSH, LQKENI. The V gene lost 4 bases and the J gene lost 1 base, with 4 bases spanning the gap. The CDR3 has 12 amino acids. The CDR3 sequence: CASSLENTEAFF. The CDR3 bases are TGTGCCAGCTCACTAGAGAACACTGAAGCTTTCTTT. Full variable domain (remainder filled in from reference TRBV18 and TRBJ1-1): NAGVMQNPRHLVRRRGQEARLRCSPMKGHSHVYWYRQLPEEGLKFMVYLQKENIIDESGMPKERFSAEFPKEGPSILRIQQVVRGDSAAYFCASSLENTEAFFGQGTRLTVV.

This chain uses TRBV6-4 with TRBJ2-3; the D gene is possibly TRBD1 (5 bases). There are 16 residues in the CDR3. Trimming took 7 bases from V and 5 from J, leaving 22 bases between them. CDR1 and CDR2 (germline): MRHNA, SNTAGT. CDR3 bases: TGTGCCAGCATCCCCCGAGCAGGGTCTCTCAGAGATACGCAGTATTTT. It is translated as CASIPRAGSLRDTQYF.

This chain uses TRBV5-1 with TRBJ2-3; the D is unclear. Germline V gives CDR1 SGHRS, CDR2 YFSETQ. The CDR3 has 12 amino acids. Trimming stripped 4 bases from V and 2 bases from J, with 5 bases between. CDR3 nucleotides: TGCGCCAGCAGCCTCTACACAGATACGCAGTATTTT. The encoded protein is CASSLYTDTQYF.

The chain combines TRBV2 with TRBJ1-1, with 11 bases that match TRBD1. Germline CDR1 SNHLY, CDR2 FYNNEI. V gave up 7 bases and J gave up 4 bases; unmatched junction bases: 5. The CDR3 has 14 amino acids. This CDR3 reads CASITGTGGTEAFF. In nucleotides, the CDR3 is TGTGCCAGCATCACGGGGACAGGGGGCACTGAAGCTTTCTTT.

The chain is built from TRBV28 and TRBJ1-2, with a weak D call TRBD1 (5 bases). Germline-derived CDR1 and CDR2 are MDHEN and SYDVKM. The CDR3 has 13 residues. Trimming shortened V by 6 bases and J by 5 bases, and 13 bases separated the two germline ends. The CDR3 region is CASSSSTAYGYTF. The CDR3 nucleotides read TGTGCCAGCAGCTCTTCGACAGCGTATGGCTACACCTTC.

The rearrangement links TRBV28 to TRBJ2-3, with 7 bases aligning to TRBD1. Trimming cost V 7 bases and J 15 bases; bases outside gene matches: 25. CDR1 is MDHEN and CDR2 is SYDVKM in the germline V gene. This CDR3 region has 16 residues. The CDR3 region is CASNLRTGFVAPPDYF. Here the CDR3 DNA reads TGTGCCAGCAACCTTCGGACAGGATTTGTTGCCCCGCCTGACTATTTT.

The chain carries TRBV6-2 or TRBV6-3 and TRBJ2-5, with 12 bases that match TRBD2. The CDR3 is 18 residues long. CDR1 and CDR2 from the germline V gene are MNHEY and SVGEGT. The junction had 10 bases not matched to a gene; V was cut back by 0 bases and J by 5 bases. CDR3 bases: TGTGCCAGCAGTTACTCGAAGACTAGCGGGGGAGTTTGGGAGACCCAGTACTTC. It translates to CASSYSKTSGGVWETQYF.

The V and J genes are TRBV30 and TRBJ1-1; 11 bases map to TRBD1. CDR1 GTSNPN and CDR2 SVGIG come from the germline V gene (reference sequence). The CDR3 is 16 residues long. Unmatched junction bases numbered 14, after V lost 7 bases and J lost 4 bases. This CDR3 reads CAYITRDRGMRTEAFF. In DNA form, the CDR3 reads TGTGCCTACATTACCCGGGACAGGGGGATGCGCACTGAAGCTTTCTTT.

The chain combines TRBV3-1 (or the pseudogene TRBV3-2) with TRBJ1-4; 7 bases agree with TRBD1. After removal of 4 bases from V and 5 bases from J, the junction contained 7 bases not matched to a gene. The germline V gene has CDR1 LGHDT and CDR2 YNNKEL (reference sequence). The CDR3 has 15 residues. The CDR3 DNA is TGTGCCAGCAGCCTGCAATTGACAGGGAATGAAAAACTGTTTTTT. This translates into CASSLQLTGNEKLFF.

The rearrangement joins TRBV5-1 to TRBJ2-5, with TRBD2 matching 9 bases. J gave up 3 bases and V 4 bases, and 7 bases lay outside the gene matches. The CDR3 length is 15 residues. The germline V gene has CDR1 SGHRS and CDR2 YFSETQ. The DNA of the CDR3 is TGCGCCAGCAGCAGGACTAGCGTAGAGGAAGAGACCCAGTACTTC. It translates to CASSRTSVEEETQYF. Full variable domain (outside the CDR3, taken from reference TRBV5-1 and TRBJ2-5): KAGVTQTPRYLIKTRGQQVTLSCSPISGHRSVSWYQQTPGQGLQFLFEYFSETQRNKGNFPGRFSGRQFSNSRSEMNVSTLELGDSALYLCASSRTSVEEETQYFGPGTRLLVL.

V usage is TRBV24-1 and J usage is TRBJ2-3, with 14 bases fitting TRBD2. The CDR3 loop spans 15 amino acids. The ends lost 9 bases at V and 4 bases at J; junction bases unmatched: 5. From germline, CDR1 is KGHDR and CDR2 SFDVKD. CDR3 amino acids: CATSTSGGAADTQYF. In DNA form, the CDR3 reads TGTGCCACCTCGACTAGCGGGGGGGCCGCAGATACGCAGTATTTT.

The gene calls are TRBV25-1 and TRBJ1-1; D remains ambiguous. V was shortened by 1 base and J by 1 base, with 7 bases between the two germline ends. The CDR3 extends over 14 amino acids. The germline V gene encodes CDR1 MGHDK and CDR2 SYGVNS. The CDR3 region has the DNA TGTGCCAGCAGTGAATTCCGGTCGAACACTGAAGCTTTCTTT. Residues: CASSEFRSNTEAFF.

The chain has TRBV6-6 and TRBJ1-1, with 7 bases aligning to TRBD1. From germline, CDR1 is MNHNY and CDR2 SVGAGI (reference sequence). This CDR3 comprises 14 residues. The V gene end was trimmed by 6 bases and the J gene end by 5 bases; junction bases not matched to a gene: 9. DNA for the CDR3: TGTGCCAGCAGCCATGGGACAGTTAATACTGAAGCTTTCTTT. Amino acid sequence: CASSHGTVNTEAFF.

The V and J genes are TRBV11-2 and TRBJ2-5, with 9 bases identical to TRBD2. This CDR3 region has 17 residues. V lost 5 bases to trimming and J lost 4 bases; unmatched junction nucleotides: 14. Germline CDR1 is SGHAT and CDR2 is FQNNGV. CDR3 DNA: TGTGCCAGCAGCCCCCCCGCGGGGGGGCCGAGGGGAGAGACCCAGTACTTC. Its protein product is CASSPPAGGPRGETQYF.

This clone was detected only once. J is TRBJ1-4 and V is TRBV5-6; the D gene is possibly TRBD1 (6 bases). Per germline, CDR1 SGHDT and CDR2 YYEEEE. There are 14 residues in the CDR3. V lost 5 bases and J 7 bases, leaving 15 bases between the germline ends. The CDR3, as DNA: TGTGCCAGCAGTACGGGGGGCATCGGTGAAAAACTGTTTTTT. It encodes CASSTGGIGEKLFF.

The chain links TRBV3-1 (or the pseudogene TRBV3-2) to TRBJ2-3; 8 bases are a match to TRBD1. The CDR3 consists of 14 residues. The J segment lost 5 bases and the V segment lost 3 bases, leaving 4 bases of the junction unmatched. Germline CDR1 LGHDT, CDR2 YNNKEL (reference sequence). CDR3 sequence reads: CASSQQGARDTQYF. Here the CDR3 DNA reads TGTGCCAGCAGCCAGCAGGGGGCGAGAGATACGCAGTATTTT.

This clone came up a few times. CDR3 region: CASSITAENTEAFF. CDR3 coding DNA: TGTGCCAGTAGTATTACAGCTGAGAACACTGAAGCTTTCTTT. The chain links TRBV19 to TRBJ1-1; the D is unclear. The V end was cut by 3 bases, the J end by 1 base, with 9 bases between. CDR1 LNHDA and CDR2 SQIVND come from the germline V gene (reference sequence). This CDR3 spans 14 amino acids. Looking up the rest from reference TRBV19 and TRBJ1-1 gives the full variable domain: DGGITQSPKYLFRKEGQNVTLSCEQNLNHDAMYWYRQDPGQGLRLIYYSQIVNDFQKGDIAEGYSVSREKKESFPLTVTSAQKNPTAFYLCASSITAENTEAFFGQGTRLTVV.

The chain has TRBV11-2 and TRBJ2-7; tentatively, D is TRBD1 (7 bases). Trimming took off 3 bases at V and 6 bases at J, with 15 bases between the two ends. The CDR3 has 14 residues. Per germline, CDR1 SGHAT and CDR2 FQNNGV. The CDR3 coding sequence is TGTGCCAGCAGCTTCCTCAGGGGGGACTCCGAGCAGTACTTC. It codes for CASSFLRGDSEQYF.

This rearrangement joins TRBV2 to TRBJ2-1, with TRBD2 matching 7 bases. Germline V gene data show CDR1 as SNHLY and CDR2 as FYNNEI. The CDR3 totals 15 residues. V dropped 3 bases and J dropped 6; count of bases not matched to a gene: 8. In nucleotides, the CDR3 is TGTGCCAGCAGTGAGAGCCTCCCGGGGGGCAATGAGCAGTTCTTC. The encoded protein is CASSESLPGGNEQFF.

The genes are TRBV19 and TRBJ2-7; TRBD2 might be the D (5 bases). Trimming took off 2 bases at V and 2 bases at J, with 16 bases between the two ends. The V gene's germline CDR1 is LNHDA and CDR2 SQIVND (reference sequence). This CDR3 comprises 16 residues. CDR3 DNA sequence: TGTGCCAGTAGTATACGAGAAGGACTGGACCCCTACGAGCAGTACTTC. It specifies CASSIREGLDPYEQYF. Full variable domain (remainder filled in from reference TRBV19 and TRBJ2-7): DGGITQSPKYLFRKEGQNVTLSCEQNLNHDAMYWYRQDPGQGLRLIYYSQIVNDFQKGDIAEGYSVSREKKESFPLTVTSAQKNPTAFYLCASSIREGLDPYEQYFGPGTRLTVT.

The chain employs TRBV28 and TRBJ1-5; D possibly corresponds to TRBD1 (5 bases). V was trimmed by 7 bases and J by 0 bases, leaving 16 bases between them. The CDR3 is 16 amino acids. Germline loops: CDR1 MDHEN, CDR2 SYDVKM. The CDR3 spells CASTSPGDYSNQPQHF. CDR3 coding DNA: TGTGCCAGCACCTCCCCGGGGGATTATAGCAATCAGCCCCAGCATTTT. The full variable domain, in which reference TRBV28 and TRBJ1-5 provide the parts outside the CDR3, is DVKVTQSSRYLVKRTGEKVFLECVQDMDHENMFWYRQDPGLGLRLIYFSYDVKMKEKGDIPEGYSVSREKKERFSLILESASTNQTSMYLCASTSPGDYSNQPQHFGDGTRLSIL.